This TCR beta chain was obtained from a study of blood T cell repertoires in COVID-19. Overall study: The cDNA or gDNA used as material had been derived from T cells, B-cell-depleted T cells, or PBMCs.

Per the study methods: By means of reference gene primer amplification, nucleated cell counts were estimated. Sequencing used immunoSEQ multiplex PCR; TCRdb keeps in-frame clones, though not all of them. Clone size and the V and J calls come from that table; the DNA yielded D and trimming. The sample carries some 68,000 clones, around 85% recorded once. This CDR3 region has 14 residues. Germline CDR1 SGHTA, CDR2 FQGNSA. V was pared by 2 bases and J by 5 bases, with 9 bases between. The rearrangement joins TRBV7-2 to TRBJ2-2; a possible D gene is TRBD2 (6 bases). This receptor was taken from a man in his fifties with active COVID-19. The sample was peripheral blood. The CDR3 DNA sequence: TGTGCCAGCAGCTTATCCCGGGGGACCGGGGAGCTGTTTTTT. This encodes CASSLSRGTGELFF. Together with reference TRBV7-2 and TRBJ2-2, the CDR3 gives the full variable domain: GAGVSQSPSNKVTEKGKDVELRCDPISGHTALYWYRQSLGQGLEFLIYFQGNSAPDKSGLPSDRFSAERTGGSVSTLTIQRTQQEDSAVYLCASSLSRGTGELFFGEGSRLTVL.